The clone carrying this TCR beta chain has ten or more counts. The data belong to a study of neurological immune-mediated disorders. V lost 4 bases and J 4 bases, leaving 13 bases between the germline ends. CDR3 length: 14 amino acids. CDR1 LGHDT and CDR2 YNNKEL come from the germline V gene (reference sequence). MiXCR, applied by TCRdb to the 5' RACE reads, yields one record per CDR3 protein. The repertoire consists of 50,000 or so distinct CDR3 sequences, with about 25% occurring once and the leading ten covering roughly 25%. The chain is built from TRBV3-1 and TRBJ1-2, with D maybe TRBD1 (5 bases). Input material: PBMCs. This receptor was identified in a woman in her sixties or seventies in good health. The DNA for the CDR3 is TGTGCCAGCAGCCTCCAAGGGGTGGGCTATGGCTACACCTTC. Translation gives CASSLQGVGYGYTF.